Listed below are T cell receptor beta chains from one sample, sequenced in a study of cytomegalovirus exposure and HLA in healthy donors. Method: immunoSEQ multiplex PCR; TCRdb's copy keeps in-frame clones and lacks some. The data show 200,000 to 300,000 clones, roughly 91% seen once. Sequencing was carried out using PBMCs. These receptors all stem from a woman in her twenties or thirties in good health and CMV-seronegative. CDR3s include the opening cysteine and the closing phenylalanine or tryptophan. D genes are given only for firm matches. The size entry is marked missing in some rows and otherwise reads once, few, many or a size class.

TRBJ2-7,NA,TRBD1,TRBV5-1,TGCGCCAGCAGCTCGGGACAGGGGGAACCCCTCTACGAGCAGTACTTC,CASSSGQGEPLYEQYF
TRBJ2-7,NA,NA,TRBV10-2,TGCGCCAGCAGTGATGGGTACGAGCAGTACTTC,CASSDGYEQYF
TRBJ2-1,NA,TRBD2,TRBV2,TGTGCCAGCAGGGAACCGGGACTAGCGGGAGGGGTCTCCTACAATGAGCAGTTCTTC,CASREPGLAGGVSYNEQFF
TRBJ1-2,NA,NA,TRBV27,TGTGCCAGCAGTTTTCACCGCAGGGATAACTATGGCTACACCTTC,CASSFHRRDNYGYTF
TRBJ1-1,NA,NA,TRBV9,TGTGCCAGCAGCCCCCGGACCCCCGGCGACACTGAAGCTTTCTTT,CASSPRTPGDTEAFF
TRBJ2-7,once,NA,TRBV6-1,TGTGCCAGCAAGGACGGGAGCTCCTACGAGCAGTACTTC,CASKDGSSYEQYF
TRBJ2-4,NA,TRBD1,TRBV27,TGTGCCAGCAGTTTGGACAGGGGGCTGGGAAACATTCAGTACTTC,CASSLDRGLGNIQYF
TRBJ2-5,NA,NA,TRBV5-1,TGCGCCAGCAGCCGACTCAGATTCCAAGAGACCCAGTACTTC,CASSRLRFQETQYF
TRBJ2-7,NA,NA,TRBV5-6,TGTGCCAGCAGCTTGGTGTCCGGGGAACAGTACTTC,CASSLVSGEQYF
TRBJ2-7,NA,NA,TRBV4-1,TGCGCCAGCAGCCTTACTCCAGGGGCCTACGAGCAGTACTTC,CASSLTPGAYEQYF
TRBJ1-5,once,NA,TRBV28,TGTGCCAGCAGAGACCCGGGACGGTACAATCAGCCCCAGCATTTT,CASRDPGRYNQPQHF
TRBJ2-7,NA,TRBD1,TRBV7-8,TGTGCCAGCAGCGGGGACAGCTTCGAGCAGTACTTC,CASSGDSFEQYF
TRBJ2-7,NA,TRBD1,TRBV13,TGTGCCAGCAGCTTAGGGGGACAGGGGAGCAGTGACAAGCAGTACTTC,CASSLGGQGSSDKQYF
TRBJ2-7,once,NA,TRBV12-5,TGTGCTAGTGGTTCCCTCGGGGGGCACTACGAGCAGTACTTC,CASGSLGGHYEQYF
TRBJ2-7,NA,TRBD2,TRBV4-1,TGCGCCAGCAGCCCCCTTGGGGGAGGGAGGTACGAGCAGTACTTC,CASSPLGGGRYEQYF
TRBJ2-7,NA,NA,TRBV7-9,TGTGCCAGCAGCCCCTATAGTTCGGAGCAGTACTTC,CASSPYSSEQYF
TRBJ2-1,NA,TRBD2,TRBV14,TGTGCCAGCAGCCCTAGCGGGAGCTCCTACAATGAGCAGTTCTTC,CASSPSGSSYNEQFF
TRBJ2-5,NA,NA,TRBV5-1,TGCGCCAGCAGCTGGGGGTATGGCGAAGAGACCCAGTACTTC,CASSWGYGEETQYF
TRBJ2-1,NA,TRBD2,TRBV7-8,TGTGCCAGCGGTCTAGCGGGACCCTACAATGAGCAGTTCTTC,CASGLAGPYNEQFF
TRBJ2-3,NA,NA,TRBV29-1,TGCAGCGTTGGTCCCCCTAACACAGATACGCAGTATTTT,CSVGPPNTDTQYF
TRBJ2-1,NA,NA,TRBV5-1,TGCGCCAGCAGCTACCGGCCAGGGACCGACAATGAGCAGTTCTTC,CASSYRPGTDNEQFF
TRBJ2-5,NA,NA,TRBV5-4,TGTGCCAGCAGCAGCTTTGTTCGGGAGACCCAGTACTTC,CASSSFVRETQYF
TRBJ2-2,NA,TRBD1,TRBV7-8,TGTGCCAGCAGCTTTTCCGGGACAGGCTCAAACGGGGAGCTGTTTTTT,CASSFSGTGSNGELFF
TRBJ2-7,NA,NA,TRBV21-1,TGTGCCAGCAGCAACCCGGGCCGCAATTGGCACTTC,CASSNPGRNWHF
TRBJ2-1,NA,TRBD2,TRBV5-1,TGCGCCAGCAGGGCTAGCGGGAGTATGAATGAGCAGTTCTTC,CASRASGSMNEQFF
TRBJ2-1,NA,NA,TRBV27,TGTGCCAGCAGTTTTTCCCCTCCGGGCTACAATGAGCAGTTCTTC,CASSFSPPGYNEQFF